The rows below give T cell receptor beta chains drawn from one sample of a study of blood T cell repertoires in COVID-19. The table came from immunoSEQ multiplex PCR; TCRdb's copy has only in-frame clones and leaves some out. Of some 160,000 clones listed, approximately 91% are singletons. Sequenced material: peripheral blood. The receptors originated from a man aged 18-30 years with COVID-19, enrolled during active disease. Each CDR3 is given with its conserved first and last residue. The order of the fields is clone size, V gene, J gene, D gene, CDR3 protein, CDR3 DNA. A D gene is named only where the DNA matches it firmly. Where a row states a size, it is once, few, many or the class of an expanded clone; other rows omit it.

NA	TRBV29-1	TRBJ2-2	TRBD1	CSVPSGGTGELFF	TGCAGCGTCCCTTCAGGGGGCACCGGGGAGCTGTTTTTT
NA	TRBV6-6	TRBJ1-2	NA	CASSPVRQGGPNYGYTF	TGTGCCAGCAGTCCGGTACGGCAGGGCGGCCCTAACTATGGCTACACCTTC
NA	TRBV5-4	TRBJ2-2	TRBD2	CASSLGLAGGRNTGELFF	TGTGCCAGCAGCTTGGGACTAGCGGGAGGTCGGAACACCGGGGAGCTGTTTTTT
NA	TRBV7-9	TRBJ2-7	NA	CASRTGESYEQYF	TGTGCCAGCCGCACCGGGGAATCCTACGAGCAGTACTTC
NA	TRBV10-2	TRBJ2-3	TRBD2	CASRVTSGSTDTQYF	TGCGCCAGCAGGGTGACTAGCGGGAGCACAGATACGCAGTATTTT
NA	TRBV6-2/TRBV6-3	TRBJ2-7	TRBD2	CASSRPGTSGTVYYEQYF	TGTGCCAGCAGTCGTCCCGGGACTAGCGGGACGGTTTACTACGAGCAGTACTTC
NA	TRBV19	TRBJ2-5	NA	CASSITGPETQYF	TGTGCCAGTAGTATAACAGGGCCTGAGACCCAGTACTTC
NA	TRBV30	TRBJ1-5	TRBD1	CAWSSGGSQPQHF	TGTGCCTGGAGTTCAGGGGGATCTCAGCCCCAGCATTTT
once	TRBV18	TRBJ2-3	TRBD2	CASSLLAGVTDTQYF	TGTGCCAGCTCGCTTCTAGCGGGAGTTACAGATACGCAGTATTTT
once	TRBV6-5	TRBJ1-6	NA	CASSRHQYNSPLHF	TGTGCCAGCAGCCGACACCAATATAATTCACCCCTCCACTTT
NA	TRBV4-2	TRBJ2-4	NA	CASSQEGQVTTLNIQYF	TGTGCCAGCAGCCAAGAAGGTCAGGTCACCACGTTAAACATTCAGTACTTC
NA	TRBV6-2/TRBV6-3	TRBJ2-1	TRBD2	CASSYPRTSGSNYNEQFF	TGTGCCAGCAGTTACCCGAGGACTAGCGGGAGTAATTACAATGAGCAGTTCTTC
NA	TRBV28	TRBJ2-2	NA	CASSLLSWVQGTPGELFF	TGTGCCAGCAGTTTGCTTTCGTGGGTCCAGGGGACCCCCGGGGAGCTGTTTTTT
NA	TRBV19	TRBJ1-1	NA	CASSIGGAWSTEAFF	TGTGCCAGTAGTATAGGCGGGGCGTGGAGCACTGAAGCTTTCTTT
NA	TRBV4-1	TRBJ1-1	NA	CASSQVAGVWTEAFF	TGCGCCAGCAGCCAAGTCGCCGGGGTCTGGACTGAAGCTTTCTTT
NA	TRBV29-1	TRBJ1-3	NA	CSGSGGPSGNTIYF	TGCAGCGGATCGGGGGGGCCCTCTGGAAACACCATATATTTT
once	TRBV21-1	TRBJ2-7	NA	CASSDPGQGKNEQYF	TGTGCCAGCAGCGACCCGGGACAGGGAAAAAACGAGCAGTACTTC
NA	TRBV29-1	TRBJ2-2	NA	CSVEDATLGLRRELFF	TGCAGCGTTGAAGACGCGACGTTGGGACTGCGGAGGGAGCTGTTTTTT
few	TRBV4-1	TRBJ1-6	TRBD1	CASSQVVTGGGSPLHF	TGCGCCAGCAGCCAAGTGGTGACAGGGGGCGGATCACCCCTCCACTTT
few	TRBV10-1	TRBJ2-7	TRBD2	CASSGLAGGGLFYEQYF	TGCGCCAGCAGTGGACTAGCGGGAGGAGGTTTGTTCTACGAGCAGTACTTC
once	TRBV11-3	TRBJ2-1	TRBD2	CASSLGGLAGVGEQFF	TGTGCCAGCAGCTTAGGGGGGCTAGCGGGAGTGGGTGAGCAGTTCTTC
once	TRBV29-1	TRBJ2-1	NA	CSVEDSGDRFYNEQFF	TGCAGCGTTGAAGATTCGGGGGACAGATTCTACAATGAGCAGTTCTTC
NA	TRBV9	TRBJ2-7	NA	CASSSRDNLYEQYF	TGTGCCAGCAGCTCCCGGGACAACCTCTACGAGCAGTACTTC
NA	TRBV28	TRBJ1-4	NA	CASRLTLATNEKLLF	TGTGCCAGCAGACTCACCCTTGCAACTAATGAAAAACTGCTTTTT
NA	TRBV2	TRBJ1-1	TRBD1	CASRTGANTEAFF	TGTGCCAGCAGGACAGGGGCGAACACTGAAGCTTTCTTT
NA	TRBV4-3	TRBJ2-3	TRBD1	CASSQGNVGQLGGDTQYF	TGCGCCAGCAGCCAAGGAAACGTGGGACAGTTAGGGGGAGATACGCAGTATTTT
NA	TRBV11-2	TRBJ2-7	TRBD2	CASSLDSGLAGYEQYF	TGTGCCAGCAGCTTAGATTCAGGACTAGCTGGCTACGAGCAGTACTTC
few	TRBV7-8	TRBJ2-1	TRBD2	CASSAGLAGGADEQFF	TGTGCCAGCAGCGCGGGACTAGCGGGAGGGGCTGATGAGCAGTTCTTC
NA	TRBV9	TRBJ2-1	TRBD2	CASSLLTSGRHEQFF	TGTGCCAGCAGCCTACTCACTAGCGGGAGACATGAGCAGTTCTTC
NA	TRBV30	TRBJ2-1	NA	CAWIQGGRNEQFF	TGTGCCTGGATTCAGGGGGGCAGGAATGAGCAGTTCTTC
NA	TRBV29-1	TRBJ2-5	NA	CSVGIGETQYF	TGCAGCGTTGGAATTGGCGAGACCCAGTACTTC
NA	TRBV30	TRBJ2-7	NA	CAWSNYPVGIGMTYEQYF	TGTGCCTGGAGTAACTATCCCGTAGGGATCGGGATGACCTACGAGCAGTACTTC
NA	TRBV4-1	TRBJ1-2	NA	CASHRAGTRPYGYTF	TGCGCCAGCCACCGGGCGGGGACGAGGCCTTATGGCTACACCTTC
NA	TRBV4-3	TRBJ2-7	NA	CASSQEWRATYEQYF	TGCGCCAGCAGCCAAGAGTGGCGGGCCACCTACGAGCAGTACTTC
NA	TRBV28	TRBJ2-2	NA	CASSLTETGELFF	TGTGCCAGCAGCTTGACAGAGACCGGGGAGCTGTTTTTT
NA	TRBV6-6	TRBJ1-2	TRBD1	CASSPPGQANYGYTF	TGTGCCAGCAGTCCTCCGGGACAGGCTAACTATGGCTACACCTTC
NA	TRBV19	TRBJ2-7	NA	CASSPSGSQDEQYF	TGTGCCAGTAGTCCCTCGGGTTCACAGGACGAGCAGTACTTC
NA	TRBV27	TRBJ1-6	NA	CASSLVNRVAPLHF	TGTGCCAGCAGTTTAGTCAACAGGGTGGCACCCCTCCACTTT
NA	TRBV7-2	TRBJ2-1	TRBD2	CASSVSGRYNEQFF	TGTGCCAGCAGCGTTAGCGGGAGGTACAATGAGCAGTTCTTC
few	TRBV3-1/TRBV3-2	TRBJ1-2	NA	CASSPRASSVYGYTF	TGTGCCAGCAGCCCCAGGGCGTCGAGCGTCTATGGCTACACCTTC
once	TRBV19	TRBJ1-5	TRBD1	CASSIGPGGIQPQHF	TGTGCCAGTAGTATAGGGCCAGGGGGTATTCAGCCCCAGCATTTT
NA	TRBV14	TRBJ2-3	NA	CASSQDSQGSADTQYF	TGTGCCAGCAGCCAAGATTCTCAGGGCAGCGCAGATACGCAGTATTTT
NA	TRBV5-6	TRBJ2-1	NA	CASSFQHQFF	TGTGCCAGCAGCTTCCAACACCAGTTCTTC
once	TRBV4-3	TRBJ2-2	NA	CASSPRGSRVGELFF	TGCGCCAGCAGCCCCAGGGGATCCCGGGTCGGGGAGCTGTTTTTT
few	TRBV7-7	TRBJ2-2	TRBD1	CASSLGRGLGAGELFF	TGTGCCAGCAGCTTAGGCAGGGGGCTTGGGGCCGGGGAGCTGTTTTTT
NA	TRBV19	TRBJ2-2	TRBD1	CATPTGVNTGELFF	TGTGCCACCCCGACAGGGGTCAACACCGGGGAGCTGTTTTTT
NA	TRBV27	TRBJ1-5	TRBD1	CASSPRQGSNQPQHF	TGTGCCAGCAGTCCAAGACAGGGCTCCAATCAGCCCCAGCATTTT
few	TRBV5-1	TRBJ1-4	NA	CASSLDNRATNEKLFF	TGCGCCAGCAGCTTGGATAACAGGGCTACTAATGAAAAACTGTTTTTT
few	TRBV5-1	TRBJ1-3	NA	CASSLAGSSGNTIYF	TGCGCCAGCAGCTTGGCAGGGTCTTCTGGAAACACCATATATTTT
once	TRBV6-2/TRBV6-3	TRBJ2-7	TRBD1	CASSYGDRAYEQYF	TGTGCCAGCAGTTACGGGGACAGAGCCTACGAGCAGTACTTC
once	TRBV6-2/TRBV6-3	TRBJ2-2	TRBD1	CASSYYGTGTGGELFF	TGTGCCAGCAGTTACTATGGGACAGGGACGGGCGGGGAGCTGTTTTTT
NA	TRBV7-9	TRBJ2-4	TRBD1	CASSSTGLLSKNIQYF	TGTGCCAGCAGCTCGACAGGGTTACTATCCAAAAACATTCAGTACTTC
NA	TRBV7-6	TRBJ2-7	TRBD2	CASSSRGKFGGTKNYEQYF	TGTGCCAGCAGCTCGAGAGGTAAATTCGGGGGGACGAAGAACTACGAGCAGTACTTC
NA	TRBV19	TRBJ2-5	TRBD1	CASKRDRGQETQYF	TGTGCCAGTAAACGGGACAGGGGACAAGAGACCCAGTACTTC
NA	TRBV14	TRBJ2-1	TRBD1	CASTPLGTGNNEQFF	TGTGCCAGCACCCCTTTGGGGACAGGGAACAATGAGCAGTTCTTC
once	TRBV19	TRBJ1-5	NA	CASGGARVGHQPQHF	TGTGCCAGTGGCGGGGCAAGGGTCGGGCATCAGCCCCAGCATTTT
NA	TRBV18	TRBJ2-3	NA	CASSLTDQGRGTDTQYF	TGTGCCAGCTCACTAACCGACCAGGGGAGAGGTACAGATACGCAGTATTTT
NA	TRBV9	TRBJ1-5	NA	CASSAGEQYSNQPQHF	TGTGCCAGCAGCGCGGGAGAACAGTATAGCAATCAGCCCCAGCATTTT
NA	TRBV6-5	TRBJ2-2	TRBD2	CASSYSASGRGELFF	TGTGCCAGCAGTTACTCGGCTAGCGGGAGGGGGGAGCTGTTTTTT